These T cell receptor beta chains were read from a single sample in a study of response to subunit inactivated influenza vaccine. A single record per CDR3 protein comes from TCRdb applying MiXCR to the RT-PCR reads. The sample carries some 640,000 distinct CDR3 sequences, roughly 13% recorded once. The material was PBMCs from blood, obtained around 15 days before vaccination. Every receptor here comes from a man aged 50-60 years who received an inactivated influenza vaccine. CDR3s include the opening cysteine and the closing phenylalanine or tryptophan. Fields, in order: J gene, clone size, D gene, V gene, CDR3 protein, CDR3 DNA. A D gene is named only where the DNA matches it firmly. Not every row has a clone size; where given, it reads once, few, many or a size class.

>TRBJ1-1|few|.|TRBV20-1
CSARDHPAAFF
TGCAGTGCTAGAGATCATCCGGCAGCTTTCTTT
>TRBJ1-1|few|.|TRBV20-1
CSARSQEDTEAFF
TGCAGTGCTAGATCTCAGGAAGACACTGAAGCTTTCTTT
>TRBJ2-6|.|.|TRBV6-5
CASSYSFLSGANVLTF
TGTGCCAGCAGTTACTCGTTCCTCTCTGGGGCCAACGTCCTGACTTTC
>TRBJ1-6|many|TRBD1|TRBV5-1
CASSLEGQGISPLHF
TGCGCCAGCAGCTTGGAGGGACAGGGAATTTCACCCCTCCACTTT
>TRBJ2-7|.|.|TRBV20-1
CSARVDSSYEQYF
TGCAGTGCTAGGGTAGACAGCTCCTACGAGCAGTACTTC
>TRBJ2-1|.|.|TRBV6-2/TRBV6-3
CASRRQANYNEQFF
TGTGCCAGCAGGAGACAGGCGAACTACAATGAGCAGTTCTTC
>TRBJ2-5|few|.|TRBV28
CASSFILQETQYF
TGTGCCAGCAGTTTCATCCTCCAAGAGACCCAGTACTTC
>TRBJ2-2|.|TRBD1|TRBV20-1
CSASGQGFVRGELFF
TGCAGTGCTAGTGGACAGGGGTTCGTCAGGGGGGAGCTGTTTTTT
>TRBJ1-1|few|.|TRBV29-1
CSVDGARGTEAFF
TGCAGCGTTGACGGGGCCAGAGGCACTGAAGCTTTCTTT
>TRBJ2-5|few|.|TRBV20-1
CSAGGLEETQYF
TGCAGTGCTGGAGGACTCGAAGAGACCCAGTACTTC
>TRBJ2-1|few|TRBD2|TRBV29-1
CSGLLAGAYNEQFF
TGCAGCGGCCTCCTAGCGGGAGCCTACAATGAGCAGTTCTTC
>TRBJ1-1|few|.|TRBV20-1
CSASPGQGRVFF
TGCAGTGCTAGCCCGGGGCAGGGAAGGGTTTTCTTT
>TRBJ2-3|.|TRBD1|TRBV7-9
CASSTGTGSTDTQYF
TGTGCCAGCAGCACCGGGACAGGGAGCACAGATACGCAGTATTTT
>TRBJ1-1|.|.|TRBV7-2
CASSLPPGLNTEAFF
TGTGCCAGCAGCCTACCCCCGGGCTTGAACACTGAAGCTTTCTTT
>TRBJ2-1|.|.|TRBV4-2
CASSRFRDFHSSFYNEQFF
TGTGCCAGCAGCCGATTTCGGGACTTCCACTCTTCTTTTTACAATGAGCAGTTCTTC
>TRBJ2-2|many|.|TRBV7-2
CASSLDLYTGELFF
TGTGCCAGCAGCTTAGACCTTTACACCGGGGAGCTGTTTTTT
>TRBJ2-6|.|TRBD2|TRBV27
CASSPDSGGARSGANVLTF
TGTGCCAGCAGTCCCGATAGCGGGGGGGCCCGATCTGGGGCCAACGTCCTGACTTTC
>TRBJ2-7|.|.|TRBV29-1
CSVEVGHKYEQYF
TGCAGCGTTGAAGTGGGACACAAGTACGAGCAGTACTTC
>TRBJ2-7|many|TRBD1|TRBV20-1
CGADRGTGKTYEQYF
TGCGGGGCAGACCGAGGGACAGGGAAAACCTACGAGCAGTACTTC
>TRBJ2-1|many|TRBD2|TRBV4-2
CASSQVGGTYNEQFF
TGTGCCAGCAGCCAAGTGGGGGGGACTTACAATGAGCAGTTCTTC
>TRBJ2-7|few|.|TRBV5-1
CASSPLGHGTVEQYF
TGCGCCAGCAGCCCGCTCGGGCACGGCACGGTCGAGCAGTACTTC
>TRBJ2-1|medium-sized|TRBD1|TRBV5-1
CASSGGTGYNEQFF
TGCGCCAGCAGCGGTGGGACAGGCTACAATGAGCAGTTCTTC
>TRBJ1-6|few|TRBD1|TRBV12-3/TRBV12-4
CASSYNRGLSPLHF
TGTGCCAGCAGTTACAACAGGGGATTATCACCCCTCCACTTT
>TRBJ2-3|few|.|TRBV7-2
CASSLTSLNADTQYF
TGTGCCAGCAGCCTAACTAGCTTGAACGCAGATACGCAGTATTTT
>TRBJ1-2|few|.|TRBV21-1
CASSVPGQTDGYTF
TGTGCCAGCAGCGTCCCAGGACAGACCGATGGCTACACCTTC
>TRBJ2-3|few|TRBD1|TRBV2
CASSTRLTGNTQYF
TGTGCCAGCAGTACCAGACTGACAGGGAATACGCAGTATTTT
>TRBJ1-1|.|.|TRBV12-3/TRBV12-4
CASSLAAGVSTEAFF
TGTGCCAGCAGTTTAGCGGCAGGGGTTAGCACTGAAGCTTTCTTT
>TRBJ1-1|.|.|TRBV12-3/TRBV12-4
CAGSFDIGARSTEAFF
TGTGCCGGCAGTTTTGATATCGGGGCGCGAAGCACTGAAGCTTTCTTT
>TRBJ1-3|.|.|TRBV10-3
CAISAGRPGNTIYF
TGTGCCATCAGTGCGGGTAGGCCCGGAAACACCATATATTTT
>TRBJ1-2|.|.|TRBV7-9
CASSPRQLINYGYTF
TGTGCCAGCAGCCCCCGACAGTTGATTAACTATGGCTACACCTTC
>TRBJ2-7|.|TRBD2|TRBV7-2
CASSRRLAGEGYEQYF
TGTGCCAGCAGCCGACGACTAGCGGGAGAGGGATACGAGCAGTACTTC
>TRBJ1-5|.|.|TRBV20-1
CSGERRRGNQPQHF
TGCAGTGGAGAAAGGAGGAGGGGCAATCAGCCCCAGCATTTT
>TRBJ2-7|.|TRBD1|TRBV19
CASSMIHTSGTGAYEQYF
TGTGCCAGTAGTATGATCCACACCTCCGGGACAGGGGCCTACGAGCAGTACTTC
>TRBJ2-3|many|TRBD2|TRBV15
CATSTLSGRGRDTQYF
TGTGCCACCAGCACCCTTAGCGGGAGAGGGAGAGATACGCAGTATTTT
>TRBJ1-1|few|.|TRBV10-2
CASSEWAMNTEAFF
TGCGCCAGCAGTGAGTGGGCAATGAACACTGAAGCTTTCTTT
>TRBJ1-1|.|.|TRBV29-1
CSVIRGAEAFF
TGCAGCGTTATAAGGGGTGCTGAAGCTTTCTTT
>TRBJ2-3|.|TRBD2|TRBV4-1
CASSREGRTTTDTQYF
TGCGCCAGCAGCCGGGAGGGGCGGACTACCACAGATACGCAGTATTTT
>TRBJ1-4|few|TRBD1|TRBV6-5
CASSYGGTGGGVANEKLFF
TGTGCCAGCAGTTACGGTGGGACAGGGGGCGGAGTGGCTAATGAAAAACTGTTTTTT
>TRBJ2-1|.|.|TRBV30
CAWSVEALNGEQFF
TGTGCCTGGAGCGTGGAAGCCCTCAACGGTGAGCAGTTCTTC
>TRBJ2-3|few|.|TRBV20-1
CSARLGPDTQYF
TGCAGTGCTAGGCTGGGGCCAGATACGCAGTATTTT
>TRBJ1-1|.|.|TRBV29-1
CSVVGVLNTEAFF
TGCAGCGTGGTAGGGGTTTTGAACACTGAAGCTTTCTTT
>TRBJ2-3|.|.|TRBV29-1
CSVINLDTQYF
TGCAGCGTTATAAACTTAGATACGCAGTATTTT
>TRBJ2-3|few|.|TRBV2
CASSEAQKPSTQYF
TGTGCCAGCAGTGAAGCGCAAAAACCCAGTACGCAGTATTTT
>TRBJ1-5|.|.|TRBV6-1
CASKVEGSQPQHF
TGTGCCAGCAAAGTTGAAGGTAGTCAGCCCCAGCATTTT
>TRBJ2-1|many|.|TRBV19
CASSQVWGQFSYNEQFF
TGTGCCAGTAGCCAGGTTTGGGGCCAGTTCTCCTACAATGAGCAGTTCTTC
>TRBJ1-1|.|.|TRBV5-5
CASSYPGQTNTEAFF
TGTGCCAGCAGCTACCCTGGACAGACGAACACTGAAGCTTTCTTT
>TRBJ1-2|few|TRBD1|TRBV7-2
CASSYTGDYGYTF
TGTGCCAGCAGTTATACAGGGGACTATGGCTACACCTTC
>TRBJ2-1|.|TRBD1|TRBV4-2
CASSQDTDRGPSDEQFF
TGTGCCAGCAGCCAAGATACAGACAGGGGGCCGAGCGATGAGCAGTTCTTC
>TRBJ2-2|.|.|TRBV20-1
CSARVVQGGGELFF
TGCAGTGCTAGAGTGGTACAGGGAGGCGGGGAGCTGTTTTTT
>TRBJ2-1|.|.|TRBV7-9
CASSRDEQFF
TGTGCCAGCAGCCGCGATGAGCAGTTCTTC
>TRBJ2-3|.|.|TRBV10-1
CASIQSRVKRWDTQYF
TGCGCCAGCATCCAGAGCCGGGTCAAGAGGTGGGATACGCAGTATTTT
>TRBJ2-7|few|TRBD1|TRBV7-9
CASSLASGQGSEQYF
TGTGCCAGCAGCTTAGCGTCGGGACAGGGATCCGAGCAGTACTTC
>TRBJ1-5|.|.|TRBV20-1
CSASRPGEYQPQHF
TGCAGTGCTAGTCGGCCAGGGGAGTATCAGCCCCAGCATTTT
>TRBJ1-1|many|.|TRBV12-3/TRBV12-4
CASSLGGHTEAFF
TGTGCCAGCAGTTTGGGGGGGCACACTGAAGCTTTCTTT
>TRBJ2-7|.|TRBD1|TRBV7-8
CASSWWTGGYEQYF
TGTGCCAGCAGTTGGTGGACAGGGGGTTACGAGCAGTACTTC
>TRBJ2-3|many|.|TRBV5-1
CASTGTGTDTQYF
TGCGCCAGCACCGGGACTGGCACAGATACGCAGTATTTT
>TRBJ2-1|.|TRBD2|TRBV6-2/TRBV6-3
CASRGLAGASSYNEQFF
TGTGCCAGCAGGGGACTAGCGGGGGCTAGCTCCTACAATGAGCAGTTCTTC
>TRBJ1-1|few|.|TRBV3-1
CASSPWGRTNTEAFF
TGTGCCAGCAGCCCGTGGGGACGGACAAACACTGAAGCTTTCTTT
>TRBJ2-5|.|.|TRBV12-3/TRBV12-4
CASSSTRGRETQYF
TGTGCCAGCAGTTCCACCAGGGGAAGGGAGACCCAGTACTTC